This T cell receptor beta chain originates from a study of blood T cell repertoires in COVID-19. The CDR3 consists of 15 residues. CDR1 and CDR2 from the germline V gene are SGHTA and FQGNSA. The V gene lost 1 base and the J gene lost 3 bases, with 12 bases spanning the gap. Per the original data handling: Amplification of reference gene primers was used by the study to estimate nucleated cell counts. Generated by immunoSEQ multiplex PCR, the TCRdb table keeps only in-frame clones and is missing some. Clone size and the V and J calls come from that table; the DNA yielded D and trimming. Here the sample spans approximately 130,000 clones, about four fifths being singletons.

Sequencing was done on a sample of peripheral blood. This chain uses TRBV7-2 with TRBJ1-2; a possible D gene is TRBD1 (5 bases). The receptor comes from a human donor in a cohort sampled during active COVID-19. The CDR3 DNA is TGTGCCAGCAGCTTAGGCGGGGCCCCTTACTATGGCTACACCTTC. It encodes CASSLGGAPYYGYTF.